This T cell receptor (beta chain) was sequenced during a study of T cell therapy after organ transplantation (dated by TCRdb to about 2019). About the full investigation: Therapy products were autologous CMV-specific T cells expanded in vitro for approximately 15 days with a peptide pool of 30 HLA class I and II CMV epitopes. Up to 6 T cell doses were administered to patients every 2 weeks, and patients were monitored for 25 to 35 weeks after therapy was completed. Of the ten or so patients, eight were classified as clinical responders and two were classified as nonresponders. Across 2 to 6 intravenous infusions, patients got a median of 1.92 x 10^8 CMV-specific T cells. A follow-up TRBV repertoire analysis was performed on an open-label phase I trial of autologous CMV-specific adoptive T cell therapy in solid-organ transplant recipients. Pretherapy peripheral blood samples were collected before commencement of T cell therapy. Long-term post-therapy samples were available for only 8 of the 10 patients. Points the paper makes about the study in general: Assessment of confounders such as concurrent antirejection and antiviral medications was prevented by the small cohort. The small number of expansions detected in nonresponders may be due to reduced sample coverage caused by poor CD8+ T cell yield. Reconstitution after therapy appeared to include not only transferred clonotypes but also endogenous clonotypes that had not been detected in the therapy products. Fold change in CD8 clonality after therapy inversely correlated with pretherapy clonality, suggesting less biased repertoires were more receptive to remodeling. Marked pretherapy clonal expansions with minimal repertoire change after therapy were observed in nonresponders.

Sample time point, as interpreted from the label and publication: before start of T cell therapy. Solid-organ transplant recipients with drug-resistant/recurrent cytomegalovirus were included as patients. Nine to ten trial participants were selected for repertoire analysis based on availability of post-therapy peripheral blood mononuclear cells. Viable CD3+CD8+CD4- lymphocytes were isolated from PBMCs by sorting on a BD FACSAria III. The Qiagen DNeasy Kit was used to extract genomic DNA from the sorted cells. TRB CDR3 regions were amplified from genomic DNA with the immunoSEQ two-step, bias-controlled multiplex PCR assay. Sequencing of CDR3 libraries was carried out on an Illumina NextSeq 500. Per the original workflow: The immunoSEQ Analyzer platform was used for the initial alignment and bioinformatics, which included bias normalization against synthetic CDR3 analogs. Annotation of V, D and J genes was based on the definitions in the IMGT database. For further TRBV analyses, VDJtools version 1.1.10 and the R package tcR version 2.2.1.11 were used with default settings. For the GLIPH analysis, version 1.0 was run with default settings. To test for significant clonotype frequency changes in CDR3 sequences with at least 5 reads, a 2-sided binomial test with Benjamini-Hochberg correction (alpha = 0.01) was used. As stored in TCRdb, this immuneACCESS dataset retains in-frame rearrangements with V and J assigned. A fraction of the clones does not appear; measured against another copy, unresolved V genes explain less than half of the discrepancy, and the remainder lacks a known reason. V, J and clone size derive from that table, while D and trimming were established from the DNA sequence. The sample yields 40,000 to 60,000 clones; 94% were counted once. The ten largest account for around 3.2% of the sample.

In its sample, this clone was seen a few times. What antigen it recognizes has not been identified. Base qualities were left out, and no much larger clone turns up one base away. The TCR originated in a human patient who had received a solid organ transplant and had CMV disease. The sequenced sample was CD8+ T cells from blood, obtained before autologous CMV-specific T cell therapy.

The base sequence is TGCGCCAGCAGCCTAAACACTGAAGCTTTCTTT. Protein translation: CASSLNTEAFF. Recombination connected TRBV4-1 to TRBJ1-1, with the D gene too uncertain to name. Trimming costs V 4 bases and J 2 bases, and their ends lie 2 bases apart. Measured from the cysteine to the phenylalanine, the CDR3 is 11 residues long. Here the CDR3 DNA is all that survives: 33 bases in frame from base 1. CDR1 and CDR2, looked up from the germline V gene, are MGHRA and YSYEKL.